This T cell receptor beta chain was identified in a study of blood T cell repertoires in COVID-19. Study at large: Sites across the United States, Italy and Spain contributed samples from acute and convalescent COVID-19.

Under the authors' procedure: The assay estimated nucleated cells by amplifying reference gene primers. Measured with immunoSEQ multiplex PCR; TCRdb has only the in-frame clones, and not every one. V, J and clone size are those of that table, while D and trimming were read from the DNA. The top ten hold 32% of the sample, which has approximately 25,000 clones, about 91% seen once. The CDR3 runs 12 residues. The V and J ends lost 5 bases and 11 bases respectively, with 13 bases between them. CDR1 is MDHEN, CDR2 SYDVKM, per germline. Sequencing was done on a sample of peripheral blood. The chain carries TRBV28 and TRBJ1-5; no reliable D call. This sequence originates from a man between 65 and 85 years old with active COVID-19. The CDR3 coding sequence is TGTGCCAGCAGTGTATCCGGGGAGACCCAGCATTTT. It encodes CASSVSGETQHF. Combining the CDR3 with reference TRBV28 and TRBJ1-5 gives the whole variable domain DVKVTQSSRYLVKRTGEKVFLECVQDMDHENMFWYRQDPGLGLRLIYFSYDVKMKEKGDIPEGYSVSREKKERFSLILESASTNQTSMYLCASSVSGETQHFGDGTRLSIL.